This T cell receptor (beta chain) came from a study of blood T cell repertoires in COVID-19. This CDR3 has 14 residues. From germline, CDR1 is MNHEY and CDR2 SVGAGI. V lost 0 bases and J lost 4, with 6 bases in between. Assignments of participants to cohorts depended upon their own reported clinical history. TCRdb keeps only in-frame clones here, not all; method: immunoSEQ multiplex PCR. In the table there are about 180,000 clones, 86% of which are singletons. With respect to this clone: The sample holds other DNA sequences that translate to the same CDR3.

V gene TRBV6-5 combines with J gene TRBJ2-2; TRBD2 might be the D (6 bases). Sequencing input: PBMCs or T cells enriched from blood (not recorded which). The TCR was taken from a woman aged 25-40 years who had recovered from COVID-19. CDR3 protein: CASSYSGGTGELFF. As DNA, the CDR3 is TGTGCCAGCAGTTACTCCGGGGGCACCGGGGAGCTGTTTTTT.